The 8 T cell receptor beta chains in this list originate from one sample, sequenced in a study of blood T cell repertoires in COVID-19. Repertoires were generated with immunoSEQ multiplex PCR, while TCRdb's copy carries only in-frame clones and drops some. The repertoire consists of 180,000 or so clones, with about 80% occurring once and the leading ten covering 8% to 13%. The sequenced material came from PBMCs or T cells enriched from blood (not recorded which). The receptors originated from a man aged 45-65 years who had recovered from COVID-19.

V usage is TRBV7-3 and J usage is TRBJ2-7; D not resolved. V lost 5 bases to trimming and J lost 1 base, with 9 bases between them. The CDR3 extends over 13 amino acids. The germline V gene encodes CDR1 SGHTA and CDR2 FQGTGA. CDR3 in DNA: TGTGCCAGCAGCCTCGGTCCTTCCTACGAGCAGTACTTC. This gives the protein CASSLGPSYEQYF.

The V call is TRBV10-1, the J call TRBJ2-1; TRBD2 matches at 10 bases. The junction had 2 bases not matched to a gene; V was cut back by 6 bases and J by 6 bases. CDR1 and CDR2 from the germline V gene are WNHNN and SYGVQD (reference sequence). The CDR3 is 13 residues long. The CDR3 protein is CASSLAGANEQFF. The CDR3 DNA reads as TGCGCCAGCAGCCTAGCGGGAGCCAATGAGCAGTTCTTC.

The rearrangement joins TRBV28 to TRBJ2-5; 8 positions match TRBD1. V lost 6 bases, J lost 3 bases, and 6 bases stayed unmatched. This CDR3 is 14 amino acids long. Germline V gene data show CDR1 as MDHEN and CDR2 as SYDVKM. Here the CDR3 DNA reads TGTGCCAGCAGCTGGACAGGGAAAGAAGAGACCCAGTACTTC. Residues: CASSWTGKEETQYF.

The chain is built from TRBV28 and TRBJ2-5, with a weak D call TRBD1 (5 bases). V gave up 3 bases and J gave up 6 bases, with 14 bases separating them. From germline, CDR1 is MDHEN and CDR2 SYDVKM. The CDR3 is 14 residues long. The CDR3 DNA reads TGTGCCAGCAGTTTGAACAAAGGGGCGCAGACCCAGTACTTC. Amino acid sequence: CASSLNKGAQTQYF.

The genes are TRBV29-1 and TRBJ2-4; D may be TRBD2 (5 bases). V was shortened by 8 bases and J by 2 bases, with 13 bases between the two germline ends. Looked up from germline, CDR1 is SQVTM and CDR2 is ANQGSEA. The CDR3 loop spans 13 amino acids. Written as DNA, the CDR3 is TGCAGCCATAGCGACGGCCCCAAAAACATTCAGTACTTC. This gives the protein CSHSDGPKNIQYF.

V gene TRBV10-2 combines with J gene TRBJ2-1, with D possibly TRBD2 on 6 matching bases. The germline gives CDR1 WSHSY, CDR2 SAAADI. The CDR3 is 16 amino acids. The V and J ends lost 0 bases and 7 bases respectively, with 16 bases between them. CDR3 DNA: TGCGCCAGCAGTGAGTCTACCCGGCGGGGCAAGAATGAGCAGTTCTTC. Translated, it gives CASSESTRRGKNEQFF.

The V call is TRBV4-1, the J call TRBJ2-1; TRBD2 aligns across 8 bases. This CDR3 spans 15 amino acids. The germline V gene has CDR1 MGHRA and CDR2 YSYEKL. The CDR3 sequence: CAGGDAGGSYNEQFF. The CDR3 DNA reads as TGCGCGGGCGGGGACGCGGGAGGATCCTACAATGAGCAGTTCTTC.

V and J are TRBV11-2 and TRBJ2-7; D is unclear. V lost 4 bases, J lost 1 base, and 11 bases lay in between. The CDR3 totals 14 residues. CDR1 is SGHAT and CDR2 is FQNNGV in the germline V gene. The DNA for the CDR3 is TGTGCCAGCAGCTCGGGTGGAATGTCCTACGAGCAGTACTTC. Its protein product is CASSSGGMSYEQYF.